This TCR beta chain was documented in a study of early T cells in non-severe SARS-CoV-2 infection. Overall study context: Sequencing was performed on bulk RNA from unsorted whole blood, leaving chains unpaired. Broader study findings: VDJdb matching, biased toward anti-spike CD8 responses, missed private and CD4 specificities.

Individual cDNA molecules were tagged with unique molecular identifiers, the study reported. Via MiXCR, TCRdb re-called the 5' RACE reads, giving one row per CDR3 protein. The sample shows about 56,000 distinct CDR3 sequences, around 16% of them seen only once. Germline CDR1 is MNHNY and CDR2 is SVGAGI (reference sequence). V was pared by 5 bases and J by 9 bases, with 14 bases between. There are 13 residues in the CDR3. Notes on this clonotype: Its target is unknown.

This TCR was recovered from an adult who was a healthcare worker with PCR-confirmed SARS-CoV-2 infection or an uninfected control (not recorded which). V usage is TRBV6-6 and J usage is TRBJ1-5; the D is unclear. The material sequenced was whole blood, taken at baseline. CDR3 nucleotide sequence: TGTGCCAGCAGTCCCCAACCCGGATGGCCCCAGCATTTT. Residues: CASSPQPGWPQHF.